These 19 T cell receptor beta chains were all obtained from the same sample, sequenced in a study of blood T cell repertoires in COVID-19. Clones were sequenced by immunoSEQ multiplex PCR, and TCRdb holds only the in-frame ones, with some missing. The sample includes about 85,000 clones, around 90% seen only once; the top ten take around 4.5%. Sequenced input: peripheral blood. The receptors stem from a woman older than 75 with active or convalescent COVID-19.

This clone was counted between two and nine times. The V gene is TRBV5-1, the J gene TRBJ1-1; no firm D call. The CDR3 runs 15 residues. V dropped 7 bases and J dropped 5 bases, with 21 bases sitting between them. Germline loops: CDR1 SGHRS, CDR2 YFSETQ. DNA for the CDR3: TGCGCCAGCTGCCCCGAGGGCCCGGGGAGGACTGAAGCTTTCTTT. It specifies CASCPEGPGRTEAFF.

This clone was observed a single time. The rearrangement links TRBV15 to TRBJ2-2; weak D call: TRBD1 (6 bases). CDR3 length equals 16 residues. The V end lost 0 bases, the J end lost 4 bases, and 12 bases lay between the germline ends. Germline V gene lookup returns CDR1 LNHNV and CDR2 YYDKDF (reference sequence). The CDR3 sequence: CATSREKGTLTGELFF. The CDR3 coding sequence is TGTGCCACCAGCAGAGAAAAGGGGACACTCACCGGGGAGCTGTTTTTT.

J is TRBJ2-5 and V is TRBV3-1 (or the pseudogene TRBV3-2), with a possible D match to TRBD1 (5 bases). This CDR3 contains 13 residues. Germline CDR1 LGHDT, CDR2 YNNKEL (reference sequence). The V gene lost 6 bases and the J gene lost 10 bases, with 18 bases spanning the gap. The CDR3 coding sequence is TGTGCCAGCAGTATGGGGCCAGTGATAGACCAGTACTTC. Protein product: CASSMGPVIDQYF.

CDR3 in amino acids: CASSSPTGEAGNTIYF. The CDR3 bases are TGTGCCAGCAGTTCTCCTACAGGGGAGGCGGGAAACACCATATATTTT. The chain couples TRBV28 to TRBJ1-3; 7 bases are a match to TRBD1. The ends lost 4 bases at V and 4 bases at J; junction bases unmatched: 10. The CDR3 is 16 amino acids. The germline CDR1 and CDR2 sequences are MDHEN and SYDVKM.

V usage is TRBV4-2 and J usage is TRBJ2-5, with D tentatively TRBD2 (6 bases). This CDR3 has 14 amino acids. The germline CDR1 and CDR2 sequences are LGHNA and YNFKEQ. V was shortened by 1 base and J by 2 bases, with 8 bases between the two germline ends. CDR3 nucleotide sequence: TGTGCCAGCAGCCAAGTTAGCGGACAAGAGACCCAGTACTTC. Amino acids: CASSQVSGQETQYF.

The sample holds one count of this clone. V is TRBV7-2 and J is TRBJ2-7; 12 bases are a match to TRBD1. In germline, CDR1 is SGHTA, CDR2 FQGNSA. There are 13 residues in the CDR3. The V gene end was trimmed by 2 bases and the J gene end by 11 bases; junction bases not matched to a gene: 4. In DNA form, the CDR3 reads TGTGCCAGCAGCTTATTGGGACAGGGGGCGAAGTACTTC. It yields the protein CASSLLGQGAKYF.

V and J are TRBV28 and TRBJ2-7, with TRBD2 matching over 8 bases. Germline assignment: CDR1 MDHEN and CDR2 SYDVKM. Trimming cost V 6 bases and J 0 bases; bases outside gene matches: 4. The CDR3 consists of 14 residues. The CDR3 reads CASRQSGSSYEQYF. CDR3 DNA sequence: TGTGCCAGCAGACAGAGCGGGAGCTCCTACGAGCAGTACTTC. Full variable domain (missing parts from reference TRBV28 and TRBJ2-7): DVKVTQSSRYLVKRTGEKVFLECVQDMDHENMFWYRQDPGLGLRLIYFSYDVKMKEKGDIPEGYSVSREKKERFSLILESASTNQTSMYLCASRQSGSSYEQYFGPGTRLTVT.

In DNA form, the CDR3 reads TGTGCCAGCAGCCCAGAGACTAGTGGTGAGCAGTTCTTC. It translates to CASSPETSGEQFF. The chain employs TRBV11-2 and TRBJ2-1; tentatively, D is TRBD2 (6 bases). The ends were cut back, 5 bases at V and 9 bases at J, with 14 bases in the middle. The length of the CDR3 is 13 residues. Germline lookup yields CDR1 SGHAT and CDR2 FQNNGV.

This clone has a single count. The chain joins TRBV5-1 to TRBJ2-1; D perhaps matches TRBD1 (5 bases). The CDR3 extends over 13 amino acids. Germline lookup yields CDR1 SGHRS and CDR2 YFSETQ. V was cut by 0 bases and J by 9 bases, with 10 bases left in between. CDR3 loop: CASSLDVGVEQFF. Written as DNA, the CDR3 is TGCGCCAGCAGCTTGGACGTAGGGGTTGAGCAGTTCTTC.

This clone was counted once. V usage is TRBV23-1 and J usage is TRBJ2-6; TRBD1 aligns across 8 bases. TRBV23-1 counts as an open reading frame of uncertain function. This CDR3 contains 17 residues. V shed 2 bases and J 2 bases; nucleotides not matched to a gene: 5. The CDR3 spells CASSQRAGGTGANVLTF. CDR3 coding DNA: TGCGCCAGCAGTCAACGGGCAGGGGGCACTGGGGCCAACGTCCTGACTTTC.

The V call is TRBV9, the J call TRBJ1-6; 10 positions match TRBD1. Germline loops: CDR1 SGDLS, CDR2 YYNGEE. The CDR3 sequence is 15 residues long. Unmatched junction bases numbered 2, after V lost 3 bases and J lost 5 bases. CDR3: CASSEGTGDNSPLHF. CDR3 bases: TGTGCCAGCAGCGAAGGGACAGGGGATAATTCACCCCTCCACTTT. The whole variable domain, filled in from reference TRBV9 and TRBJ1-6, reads DSGVTQTPKHLITATGQRVTLRCSPRSGDLSVYWYQQSLDQGLQFLIQYYNGEERAKGNILERFSAQQFPDLHSELNLSSLELGDSALYFCASSEGTGDNSPLHFGNGTRLTVT.

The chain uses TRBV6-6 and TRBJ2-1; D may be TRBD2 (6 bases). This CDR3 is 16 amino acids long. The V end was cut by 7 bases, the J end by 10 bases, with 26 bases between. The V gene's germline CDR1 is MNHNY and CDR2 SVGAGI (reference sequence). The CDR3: CASNFGLHQVNREQFF. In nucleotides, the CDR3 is TGTGCCAGCAACTTTGGACTACACCAGGTGAACCGAGAGCAGTTCTTC.

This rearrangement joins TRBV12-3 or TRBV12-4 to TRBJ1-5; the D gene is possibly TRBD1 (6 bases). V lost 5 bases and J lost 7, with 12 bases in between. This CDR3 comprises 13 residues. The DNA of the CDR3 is TGTGCCAGCAGTATCCACAGGGTCCAGCCCCAGCATTTT. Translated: CASSIHRVQPQHF.

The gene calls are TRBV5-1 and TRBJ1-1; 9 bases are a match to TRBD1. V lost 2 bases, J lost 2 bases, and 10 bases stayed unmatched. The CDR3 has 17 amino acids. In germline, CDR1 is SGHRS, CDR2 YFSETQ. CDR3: CASSFRGQGTLNTEAFF. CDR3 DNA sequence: TGCGCCAGCAGCTTCAGAGGACAGGGGACCTTAAACACTGAAGCTTTCTTT. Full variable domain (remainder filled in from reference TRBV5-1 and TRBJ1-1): KAGVTQTPRYLIKTRGQQVTLSCSPISGHRSVSWYQQTPGQGLQFLFEYFSETQRNKGNFPGRFSGRQFSNSRSEMNVSTLELGDSALYLCASSFRGQGTLNTEAFFGQGTRLTVV.

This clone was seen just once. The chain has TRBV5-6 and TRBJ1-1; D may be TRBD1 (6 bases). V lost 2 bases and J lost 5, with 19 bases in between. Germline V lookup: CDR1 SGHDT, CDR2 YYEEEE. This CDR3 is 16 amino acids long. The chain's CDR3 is CASSFLSGTPGTEAFF. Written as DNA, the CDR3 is TGTGCCAGCAGCTTCCTTTCCGGGACACCAGGGACTGAAGCTTTCTTT.

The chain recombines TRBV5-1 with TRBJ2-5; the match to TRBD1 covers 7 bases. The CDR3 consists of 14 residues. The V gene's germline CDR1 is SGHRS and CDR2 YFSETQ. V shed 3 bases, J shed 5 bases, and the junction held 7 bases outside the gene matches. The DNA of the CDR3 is TGCGCCAGCAGCTACCTGGGACAGTCGGAGACCCAGTACTTC. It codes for CASSYLGQSETQYF.

In DNA form, the CDR3 reads TGTGCCAGCAGCTACAGCATGAACACTGAAGCTTTCTTT. It translates to CASSYSMNTEAFF. V and J are TRBV11-2 and TRBJ1-1; D gene ambiguous. CDR1 is SGHAT, CDR2 FQNNGV, per germline. Trimming took 4 bases from V and 0 from J, leaving 6 bases between them. This CDR3 is 13 amino acids long.

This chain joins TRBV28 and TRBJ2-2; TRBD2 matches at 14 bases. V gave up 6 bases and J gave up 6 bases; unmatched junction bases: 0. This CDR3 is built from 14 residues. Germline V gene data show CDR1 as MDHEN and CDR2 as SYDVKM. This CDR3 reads CASRGLAGAGELFF. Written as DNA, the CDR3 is TGTGCCAGCAGGGGACTAGCGGGAGCCGGGGAGCTGTTTTTT.

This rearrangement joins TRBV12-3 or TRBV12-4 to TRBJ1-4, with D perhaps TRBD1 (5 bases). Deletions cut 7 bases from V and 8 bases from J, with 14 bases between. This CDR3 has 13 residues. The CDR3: CASTRGREEKLFF. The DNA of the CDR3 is TGTGCCAGCACCCGGGGCCGGGAGGAAAAACTGTTTTTT.